This T cell receptor (beta chain) appears in the sequencing data of a study of cytomegalovirus exposure and HLA in healthy donors. The study, taken as a whole, reports: Reports described diagnosis of cytomegalovirus status by the classifier as highly specific and sensitive.

Germline values: CDR1 MGHRA, CDR2 YSYEKL. The CDR3 is 15 amino acids. V dropped 3 bases and J dropped 0 bases, with 11 bases sitting between them. About this clone itself: Its target is not known.

A multiplex PCR was run with 60 Vbeta primers and 13 Jbeta primers. Assay: immunoSEQ multiplex PCR; the TCRdb copy retains only in-frame clones and omits some. The ten top clones account for roughly 2.8%, within a sample of 70,000 to 80,000 clones. The receptor comes from a man aged 40-49 years in good health and CMV-seronegative. The V gene is TRBV4-1, the J gene TRBJ1-2, with no clear D. Sample: PBMCs. CDR3 DNA: TGCGCCAGCAGCCACGAAAGCTCCACTAACTATGGCTACACCTTC. As protein: CASSHESSTNYGYTF.